This T cell receptor beta chain was sequenced in a study of blood T cells in healthy people across ages. The study's findings and limits: Long-lived donors exceeded aged donors in naive CD4+ cells and diversity. Roughly linear age-related decline in beta diversity appeared, significant by age around 42.

For this clonotype: As yet, its antigen is unknown.

With a J-beta primer mix and a sample-barcoded 5' primer, a second PCR ran about 7 to 11 cycles. The template-switch adaptor was a 5' adaptor with 12 random nucleotides. It tagged each cDNA molecule. MiXCR was run by TCRdb on the 5' RACE reads, yielding one entry per CDR3 protein. The table shows around 940,000 distinct CDR3 sequences, with roughly 51% occurring only once. The CDR3 extends over 14 amino acids. The germline gives CDR1 LGHNA, CDR2 YSLEER. Between the trimmed V and J ends, which lost 0 bases and 6 bases, there was a span of 9 bases. The sequenced sample was blood. The chain carries TRBV4-3 and TRBJ2-1; D unclear. This sequence was found in an older woman in good health. In nucleotides, the CDR3 is TGCGCCAGCAGCCAAGAGTCCACAGCCAATGAGCAGTTCTTC. This gives the protein CASSQESTANEQFF.